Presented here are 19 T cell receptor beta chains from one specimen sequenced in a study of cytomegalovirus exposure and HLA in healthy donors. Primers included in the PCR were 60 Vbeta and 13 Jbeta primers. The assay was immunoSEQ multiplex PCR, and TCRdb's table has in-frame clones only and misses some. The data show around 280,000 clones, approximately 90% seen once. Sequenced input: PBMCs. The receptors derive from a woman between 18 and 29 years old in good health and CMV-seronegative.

CDR3 loop: CASSSRQGGYTF. CDR3 sequence (DNA): TGTGCCAGCAGTTCCCGACAGGGTGGCTACACCTTC. The V gene is TRBV6-5, the J gene TRBJ1-2; TRBD1 aligns across 7 bases. After removal of 4 bases from V and 7 bases from J, the junction contained 3 bases not matched to a gene. CDR1 MNHEY and CDR2 SVGAGI come from the germline V gene. The CDR3 runs to 12 residues.

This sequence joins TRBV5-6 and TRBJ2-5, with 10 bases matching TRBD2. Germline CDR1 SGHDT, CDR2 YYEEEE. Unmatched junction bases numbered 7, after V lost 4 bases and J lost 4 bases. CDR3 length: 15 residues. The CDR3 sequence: CASSVPGLARETQYF. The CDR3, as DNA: TGTGCCAGCAGCGTCCCGGGACTAGCGCGAGAGACCCAGTACTTC. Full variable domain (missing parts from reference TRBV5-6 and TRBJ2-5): DAGVTQSPTHLIKTRGQQVTLRCSPKSGHDTVSWYQQALGQGPQFIFQYYEEEERQRGNFPDRFSGHQFPNYSSELNVNALLLGDSALYLCASSVPGLARETQYFGPGTRLLVL.

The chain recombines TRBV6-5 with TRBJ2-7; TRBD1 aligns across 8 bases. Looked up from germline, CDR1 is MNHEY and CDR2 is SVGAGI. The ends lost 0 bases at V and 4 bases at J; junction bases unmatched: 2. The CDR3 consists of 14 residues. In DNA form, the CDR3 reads TGTGCCAGCAGTTACTCGACAGGGGATTACGAGCAGTACTTC. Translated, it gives CASSYSTGDYEQYF.

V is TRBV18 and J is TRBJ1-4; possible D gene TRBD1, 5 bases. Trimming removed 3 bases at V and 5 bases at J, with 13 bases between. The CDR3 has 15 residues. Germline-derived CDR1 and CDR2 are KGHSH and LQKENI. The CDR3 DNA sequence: TGTGCCAGCTCACCCCAGGGACTCCCAAATGAAAAACTGTTTTTT. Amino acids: CASSPQGLPNEKLFF.

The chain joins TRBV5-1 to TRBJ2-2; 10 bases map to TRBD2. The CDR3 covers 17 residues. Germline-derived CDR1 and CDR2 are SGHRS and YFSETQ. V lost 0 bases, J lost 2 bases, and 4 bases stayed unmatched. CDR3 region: CASSLVAGGRNTGELFF. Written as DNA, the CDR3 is TGCGCCAGCAGCTTGGTAGCGGGGGGACGAAACACCGGGGAGCTGTTTTTT.

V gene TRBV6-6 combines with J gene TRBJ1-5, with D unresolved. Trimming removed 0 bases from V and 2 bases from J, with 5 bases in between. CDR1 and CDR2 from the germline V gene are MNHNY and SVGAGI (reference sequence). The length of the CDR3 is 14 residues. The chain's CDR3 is CASSYSQGNQPQHF. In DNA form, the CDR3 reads TGTGCCAGCAGTTACTCCCAGGGCAATCAGCCCCAGCATTTT.

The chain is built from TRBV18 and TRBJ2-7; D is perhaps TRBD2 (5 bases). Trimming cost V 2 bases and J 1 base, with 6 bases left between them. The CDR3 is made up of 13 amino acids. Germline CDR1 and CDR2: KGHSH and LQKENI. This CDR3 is CASSPRESYEQYF. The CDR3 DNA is TGTGCCAGCTCACCAAGGGAGTCCTACGAGCAGTACTTC.

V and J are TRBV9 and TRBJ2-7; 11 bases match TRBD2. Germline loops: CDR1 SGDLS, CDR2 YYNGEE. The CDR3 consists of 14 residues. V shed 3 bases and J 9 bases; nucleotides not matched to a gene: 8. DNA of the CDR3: TGTGCCAGCAGCGGAACACTAGCGGGGGATGTGCAGTACTTC. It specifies CASSGTLAGDVQYF.

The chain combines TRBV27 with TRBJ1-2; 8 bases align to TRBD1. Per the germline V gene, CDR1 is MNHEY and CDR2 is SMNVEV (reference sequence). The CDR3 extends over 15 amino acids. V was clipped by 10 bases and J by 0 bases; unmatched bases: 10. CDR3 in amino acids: CATLRQGSANYGYTF. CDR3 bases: TGTGCCACCCTGAGACAGGGGTCTGCTAACTATGGCTACACCTTC.

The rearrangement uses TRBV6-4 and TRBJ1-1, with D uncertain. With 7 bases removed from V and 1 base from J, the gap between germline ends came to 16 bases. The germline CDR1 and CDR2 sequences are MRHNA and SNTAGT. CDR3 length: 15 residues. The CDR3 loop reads CASKRRAGENTEAFF. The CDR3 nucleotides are TGTGCCAGCAAGAGGCGGGCTGGGGAGAACACTGAAGCTTTCTTT.

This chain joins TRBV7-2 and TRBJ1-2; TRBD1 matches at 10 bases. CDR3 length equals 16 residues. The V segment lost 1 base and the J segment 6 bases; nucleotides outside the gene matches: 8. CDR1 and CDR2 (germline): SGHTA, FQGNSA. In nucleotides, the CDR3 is TGTGCCAGCAGCTTAGTGGTTTGGGGGACAGGGGATGGCTACACCTTC. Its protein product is CASSLVVWGTGDGYTF.

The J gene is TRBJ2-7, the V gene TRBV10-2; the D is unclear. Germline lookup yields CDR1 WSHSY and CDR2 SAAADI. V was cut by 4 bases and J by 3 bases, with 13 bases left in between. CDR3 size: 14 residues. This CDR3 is CASSVKTAFYEQYF. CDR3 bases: TGCGCCAGCAGTGTTAAAACTGCATTCTACGAGCAGTACTTC.

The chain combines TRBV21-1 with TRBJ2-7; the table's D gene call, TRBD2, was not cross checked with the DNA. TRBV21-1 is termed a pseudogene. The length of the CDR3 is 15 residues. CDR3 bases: TGTGCCAGCAACGAGACCGGGACTAGCGAAGACGAGCAGTACTTC. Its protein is CASNETGTSEDEQYF.

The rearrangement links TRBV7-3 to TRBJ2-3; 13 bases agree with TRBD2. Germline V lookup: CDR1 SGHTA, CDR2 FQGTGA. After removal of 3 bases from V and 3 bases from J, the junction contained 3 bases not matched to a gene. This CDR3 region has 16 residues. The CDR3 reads CASSLTSGGFTDTQYF. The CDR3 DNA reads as TGTGCCAGCAGCTTGACTAGCGGGGGGTTTACAGATACGCAGTATTTT.

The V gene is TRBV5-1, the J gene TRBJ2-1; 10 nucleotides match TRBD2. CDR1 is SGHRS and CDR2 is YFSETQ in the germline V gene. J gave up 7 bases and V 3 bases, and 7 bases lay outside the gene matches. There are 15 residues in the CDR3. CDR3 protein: CASSSGTSVGNEQFF. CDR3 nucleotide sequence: TGCGCCAGCAGCTCCGGGACTAGCGTGGGTAATGAGCAGTTCTTC.

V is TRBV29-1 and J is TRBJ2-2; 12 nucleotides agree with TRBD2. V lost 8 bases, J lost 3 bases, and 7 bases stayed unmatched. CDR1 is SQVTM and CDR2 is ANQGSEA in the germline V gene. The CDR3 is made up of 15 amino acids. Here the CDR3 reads CSIARLAGDTGELFF. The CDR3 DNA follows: TGCAGCATTGCGAGACTAGCGGGGGACACCGGGGAGCTGTTTTTT.

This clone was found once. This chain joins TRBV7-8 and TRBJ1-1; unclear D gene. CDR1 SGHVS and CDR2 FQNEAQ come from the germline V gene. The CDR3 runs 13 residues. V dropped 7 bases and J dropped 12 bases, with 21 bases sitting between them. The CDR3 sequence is CASKLRELTSPFF. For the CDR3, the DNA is TGTGCCAGCAAGCTTAGGGAGCTTACGTCACCTTTCTTT.

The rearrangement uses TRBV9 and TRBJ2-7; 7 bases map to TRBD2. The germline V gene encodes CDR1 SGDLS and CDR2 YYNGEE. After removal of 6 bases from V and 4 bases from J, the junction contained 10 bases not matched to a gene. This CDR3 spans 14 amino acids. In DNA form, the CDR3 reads TGTGCCAGCAATTCGGGGGGATTTGAGTACGAGCAGTACTTC. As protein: CASNSGGFEYEQYF.

The CDR3 loop is CASSEAREQYF. CDR3 nucleotide sequence: TGTGCCAGCAGTGAAGCACGGGAGCAGTACTTC. The chain employs TRBV2 and TRBJ2-5, with a weak D call TRBD2 (6 bases). V lost 0 bases to trimming and J lost 11 bases, with 7 bases between them. This CDR3 comprises 11 residues. Germline V CDR1 and CDR2: SNHLY, FYNNEI.